These T cell receptor beta chains were read from a single sample in a study of cytomegalovirus exposure and HLA in healthy donors. TCRdb's table, derived via immunoSEQ multiplex PCR, lists solely in-frame clones and lacks some. The sample holds 200,000 to 250,000 clones; around 77% are singletons and the top ten take roughly 3%. Sequenced input: PBMCs. The receptors were gathered from a woman in her twenties or thirties in good health and CMV-seronegative. The CDR3 runs from the conserved cysteine through the conserved F or W. A D gene is named only where the DNA matches it firmly. Clone sizes are given selectively: once, few, many, or a class where the clone is expanded.

d_call	clone_size	v_call	j_call	cdr3_nt	cdr3_aa
TRBD2	NA	TRBV7-8	TRBJ2-7	TGTGCCAGCAGCTTCCCCCAGCGGGGGACCTACGAGCAGTACTTC	CASSFPQRGTYEQYF
NA	few	TRBV5-1	TRBJ2-7	TGCGCCAGCAGCTTGGCCAAGGGAGACTACGAGCAGTACTTC	CASSLAKGDYEQYF
TRBD2	NA	TRBV28	TRBJ2-1	TGTGCCAGCACTAAGATAGGGACTAGCGACTACAATGAGCAGTTCTTC	CASTKIGTSDYNEQFF
TRBD1	NA	TRBV14	TRBJ1-3	TGTGCCAGCAGCCCCTGGACAGGGAGCTCTGGAAACACCATATATTTT	CASSPWTGSSGNTIYF
NA	NA	TRBV5-4	TRBJ2-1	TGTGCCAGCAGCTTGGCTAACAATGAGCAGTTCTTC	CASSLANNEQFF
TRBD2	NA	TRBV5-4	TRBJ2-3	TGTGCCAGCAGGTTAGAACTAGCGGAGAAGACAGATACGCAGTATTTT	CASRLELAEKTDTQYF
TRBD1	NA	TRBV5-5	TRBJ1-1	TGTGCCAGCAGCTTAGACAGGGCCACTGAAGCTTTCTTT	CASSLDRATEAFF
NA	NA	TRBV7-2	TRBJ2-7	TGTGCCAGCAGCTCTACAGGTTACGAGCAGTACTTC	CASSSTGYEQYF
TRBD2	NA	TRBV6-5	TRBJ2-5	TGTGCCAGCAGCGCCCTAGCGGGGGGAGGAGAGACCCAGTACTTC	CASSALAGGGETQYF
NA	NA	TRBV28	TRBJ2-7	TGTGCCAGCAGTTTAGGACAGAGCTCCTACGAGCAGTACTTC	CASSLGQSSYEQYF
NA	NA	TRBV4-1	TRBJ2-7	TGCGCCAGCAGCCCAGTGGTCGGGGACTACGAGCAGTACTTC	CASSPVVGDYEQYF
NA	once	TRBV4-1	TRBJ2-7	TGCGCCAGCAGGCCTCACAGGGTTGGGTCCTACGAGCAGTACTTC	CASRPHRVGSYEQYF
TRBD2	NA	TRBV6-7	TRBJ2-3	TGTGCCAGCTGGCCGGGGGGATCGGCAGATACGCAGTATTTT	CASWPGGSADTQYF
NA	NA	TRBV18	TRBJ1-4	TGTGCCAGCTCTCCTTTACCCACCCGCGGTGAAAAACTGTTTTTT	CASSPLPTRGEKLFF
NA	NA	TRBV28	TRBJ2-7	TGTGCCAGCAGTTTAATCACCCTCGTGCAGGGAAACTACGAGCAGTACTTC	CASSLITLVQGNYEQYF
NA	NA	TRBV13	TRBJ2-2	TGTGCCAGCAGCCTAGACAGAACCGGGGAGCTGTTTTTT	CASSLDRTGELFF
NA	NA	TRBV5-5	TRBJ1-2	TGTGCCAGCAGCGCCTTACCGGGAGGCGTCGGGGGCTACACCTTC	CASSALPGGVGGYTF
NA	NA	TRBV11-2	TRBJ2-7	TGTGCCAGCAGCCCCACCCCTGGCACCTACGAGCAGTACTTC	CASSPTPGTYEQYF
TRBD2	NA	TRBV11-3	TRBJ2-3	TGTGCCAGCAGCTTAAAGCGGGGGGGCCCAGTCATAGATACGCAGTATTTT	CASSLKRGGPVIDTQYF
TRBD1	NA	TRBV2	TRBJ2-7	TGTGCCAGCAGACGGGACAGATCGTCCTACGAGCAGTACTTC	CASRRDRSSYEQYF
NA	NA	TRBV15	TRBJ2-7	TGTGCCACCAGCAGGACAGACCACTACGAGCAGTACTTC	CATSRTDHYEQYF
NA	few	TRBV15	TRBJ1-3	TGTGCCACCAGCAGAGCTGCCAGGGTGACTGGAAACACCATATATTTT	CATSRAARVTGNTIYF
TRBD1	NA	TRBV4-1	TRBJ2-7	TGCGCCAGCAGCCAAGCATCGGCAGGGGGCTGGTACGAGCAGTACTTC	CASSQASAGGWYEQYF
NA	NA	TRBV7-7	TRBJ2-1	TGTGCCAGCAGCTTAGGTTCCGGGGACAATGAGCAGTTCTTC	CASSLGSGDNEQFF
TRBD1	NA	TRBV4-1	TRBJ1-3	TGCGCCAGCAGCCAGAGGGACAGGGACCCTGGAAACACCATATATTTT	CASSQRDRDPGNTIYF
NA	NA	TRBV9	TRBJ2-3	TGTGCCAGCAGCGCCGGGGGGCACGATACGCAGTATTTT	CASSAGGHDTQYF
NA	NA	TRBV11-3	TRBJ2-7	TGTGCCAGCAGCTTAGATATCGGCGAGCAGTACTTC	CASSLDIGEQYF
NA	once	TRBV20-1	TRBJ1-2	TGCAGTGCTGGCGGAGACTATGGCTACACCTTC	CSAGGDYGYTF
TRBD1	NA	TRBV5-6	TRBJ2-1	TGTGCCAGCAGCATCGGGACAGGGGAATGGGAGCAGTTCTTC	CASSIGTGEWEQFF
NA	NA	TRBV2	TRBJ2-1	TGTGCCAGCATCCTCCTTAGCGGTCGTGAGCAGTTCTTC	CASILLSGREQFF
TRBD1	NA	TRBV7-9	TRBJ1-2	TGTGCCAGCAGCTCGAGACAGGGTGACTATGGCTACCCCTTC	CASSSRQGDYGYPF
NA	NA	TRBV11-2	TRBJ1-2	TGTGCCAGCAGCCTTGGAGCTAACTATGGCTACCCCTTC	CASSLGANYGYPF